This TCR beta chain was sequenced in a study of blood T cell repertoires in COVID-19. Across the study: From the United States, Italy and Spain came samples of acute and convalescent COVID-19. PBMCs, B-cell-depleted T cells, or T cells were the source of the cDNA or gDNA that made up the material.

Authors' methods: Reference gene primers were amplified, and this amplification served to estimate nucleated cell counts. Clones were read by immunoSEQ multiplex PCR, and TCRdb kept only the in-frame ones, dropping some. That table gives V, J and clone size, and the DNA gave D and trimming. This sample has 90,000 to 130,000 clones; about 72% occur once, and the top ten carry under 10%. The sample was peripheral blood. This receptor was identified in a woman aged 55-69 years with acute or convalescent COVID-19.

CDR3 bases: TGTGCCAGCAGCCCCGGGACAGGGACGAGGAACGGGGAGCTGTTTTTT. The encoded protein is CASSPGTGTRNGELFF. This rearrangement joins TRBV14 to TRBJ2-2; 9 bases are shared with TRBD1. V lost 4 bases and J lost 7; bases outside the gene matches: 10. The germline V gene has CDR1 SGHDN and CDR2 FVKESK. This CDR3 contains 16 residues.